The clone carrying this TCR beta chain was seen many times. Its antigen is undetermined. This sample was taken from a study of T cells in Graves' hyperthyroidism and ophthalmopathy. Study-level results: Prediction of ophthalmopathy progression came a median roughly 6.6 months pre-onset.

The CDR3 has 14 amino acids. The germline V gene has CDR1 ENHRY and CDR2 SYGVKD. Trimming took off 3 bases at V and 9 bases at J, with 14 bases between the two ends. There were TCR beta CDR3 regions amplified from RNA transcripts. A set of HTBI primers served as the primers for a first-round RT-PCR of the TCR CDR3. One entry per CDR3 protein, called by TCRdb with MiXCR from the multiplex PCR reads. Among under 300,000 distinct CDR3 sequences listed, less than 15% were seen once. The chain carries TRBV10-3 and TRBJ2-2; either TRBD1 or TRBD2 may fit D (5 bases each). Sequencing input: blood. The TCR originated in a woman aged 40 to 50 with Graves' hyperthyroidism that later progressed to Graves' ophthalmopathy. The CDR3 sequence is CAISDRQGPRELFF. The DNA of the CDR3 is TGTGCCATCAGTGATCGGCAGGGACCCCGGGAGCTGTTTTTT.